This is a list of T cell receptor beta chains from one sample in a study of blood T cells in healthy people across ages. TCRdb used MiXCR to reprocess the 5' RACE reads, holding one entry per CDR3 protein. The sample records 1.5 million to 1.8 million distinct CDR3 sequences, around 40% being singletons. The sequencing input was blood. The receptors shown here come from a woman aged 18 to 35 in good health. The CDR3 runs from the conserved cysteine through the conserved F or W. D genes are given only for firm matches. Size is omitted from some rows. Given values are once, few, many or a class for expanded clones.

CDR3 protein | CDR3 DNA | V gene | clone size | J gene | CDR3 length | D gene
CATSRDRTAVSNQPQHF | TGTGCCACCAGCAGAGATAGAACGGCAGTCAGCAATCAGCCCCAGCATTTT | TRBV15 | - | TRBJ1-5 | 17 | -
CASRKGTSGTYNEQFF | TGTGCCAGCAGGAAAGGGACTAGCGGGACTTACAATGAGCAGTTCTTC | TRBV9 | few | TRBJ2-1 | 16 | TRBD2
CASSQGAGHQPQHF | TGTGCCAGCAGCCAAGGGGCAGGGCATCAGCCCCAGCATTTT | TRBV3-1 | - | TRBJ1-5 | 14 | -
CASSYGRGAGGYNEQFF | TGTGCCAGCAGTTACGGGAGGGGAGCGGGGGGCTACAATGAGCAGTTCTTC | TRBV6-6 | - | TRBJ2-1 | 17 | TRBD2
CASSGTGGGYGYTF | TGTGCCAGCAGCGGTACAGGGGGTGGGTATGGCTACACCTTC | TRBV11-2 | - | TRBJ1-2 | 14 | TRBD1
CASSFGPHPTGNTIYF | TGTGCCAGCAGCTTCGGACCACACCCCACTGGAAACACCATATATTTT | TRBV7-2 | - | TRBJ1-3 | 16 | -
CASSHGWDAAETQYF | TGCGCCAGCAGCCACGGATGGGACGCCGCGGAGACCCAGTACTTC | TRBV4-3 | few | TRBJ2-5 | 15 | -
CASSRTSAGPSTDTQCF | TGCGCCAGCAGCCGGACCTCAGCGGGGCCAAGCACAGATACGCAGTGTTTT | TRBV4-1 | - | TRBJ2-3 | 17 | TRBD2
CASSLSGGDLPPLHF | TGTGCCAGCAGTTTATCGGGAGGGGATCTGCCACCCCTCCACTTT | TRBV27 | - | TRBJ1-6 | 15 | -
CASSQDSAYNEQFF | TGCGCCAGCAGCCAAGATTCAGCGTACAATGAGCAGTTCTTC | TRBV4-3 | few | TRBJ2-1 | 14 | -
CASSPTPARAKPQHF | TGTGCCAGCAGTCCGACGCCCGCGAGGGCGAAGCCCCAGCATTTT | TRBV28 | - | TRBJ1-5 | 15 | -
CSVSTGTYEQYF | TGCAGCGTCTCGACAGGGACCTACGAGCAGTACTTC | TRBV29-1 | - | TRBJ2-7 | 12 | TRBD1
CASSRTRVSYNEQFF | TGTGCCAGCAGTCGGACTAGGGTCTCCTACAATGAGCAGTTCTTC | TRBV27 | - | TRBJ2-1 | 15 | TRBD2
CASSGSSGGAFSYNEQFF | TGTGCCAGCAGTGGGTCTAGCGGGGGGGCCTTTTCCTACAATGAGCAGTTCTTC | TRBV11-2 | - | TRBJ2-1 | 18 | TRBD2
CASSLVTGPVETQYF | TGTGCCAGCAGCTTAGTTACAGGTCCTGTGGAGACCCAGTACTTC | TRBV7-9 | few | TRBJ2-5 | 15 | -
CASSLVGVSSYEQYF | TGTGCCAGCAGCTTAGTAGGGGTGAGCTCCTACGAGCAGTACTTC | TRBV7-2 | - | TRBJ2-7 | 15 | -
CAVDSGGPVYEQFF | TGTGCCGTTGATAGCGGGGGGCCGGTTTATGAGCAGTTCTTC | TRBV6-6 | - | TRBJ2-1 | 14 | TRBD2
CSVPTTGRDYNEQFF | TGCAGCGTTCCGACGACAGGCCGGGATTACAATGAGCAGTTCTTC | TRBV29-1 | - | TRBJ2-1 | 15 | -
CASSYPKSTDTQYF | TGTGCCAGCAGTTACCCGAAATCCACAGATACGCAGTATTTT | TRBV6-5 | - | TRBJ2-3 | 14 | -
CASRGSPNTQYF | TGTGCCAGCCGGGGGTCCCCGAATACGCAGTATTTT | TRBV12-3/TRBV12-4 | few | TRBJ2-3 | 12 | -
CASRSRDTSYGYTF | TGTGCCAGCAGAAGCCGGGACACCAGCTATGGCTACACCTTC | TRBV12-3/TRBV12-4 | few | TRBJ1-2 | 14 | -
CASSPRGDANTEAFF | TGTGCCAGCAGTCCGCGAGGGGACGCGAACACTGAAGCTTTCTTT | TRBV28 | - | TRBJ1-1 | 15 | -
CASSHFLGQGVRADTQYF | TGCGCCAGCAGCCATTTTCTTGGACAGGGTGTTCGGGCAGATACGCAGTATTTT | TRBV4-3 | - | TRBJ2-3 | 18 | TRBD1
CSARAEGRLTEAFF | TGCAGTGCTAGAGCCGAAGGACGGCTCACTGAAGCTTTCTTT | TRBV20-1 | - | TRBJ1-1 | 14 | -
CSGAGRANYGYTF | TGCAGCGGGGCCGGCAGGGCCAACTATGGCTACACCTTC | TRBV29-1 | - | TRBJ1-2 | 13 | -
CASSLDIIEETQYF | TGTGCCAGCAGCTTAGATATAATAGAAGAGACCCAGTACTTC | TRBV11-2 | - | TRBJ2-5 | 14 | -
CASSSYGTNNEQFF | TGCGCCAGCAGCTCCTACGGAACCAACAATGAGCAGTTCTTC | TRBV5-1 | - | TRBJ2-1 | 14 | -
CSARVAGSPSFYTF | TGCAGTGCTAGGGTAGCAGGATCCCCCAGCTTCTACACCTTC | TRBV20-1 | - | TRBJ1-2 | 14 | -
CSARDPLAGNEQFF | TGCAGTGCTAGAGATCCGCTAGCGGGCAATGAGCAGTTCTTC | TRBV20-1 | - | TRBJ2-1 | 14 | TRBD2
CASSLAGGTGKAFF | TGTGCCAGCAGCTTAGCAGGGGGGACTGGCAAAGCTTTCTTT | TRBV7-2 | few | TRBJ1-1 | 14 | -
CASSEYWQGTEAFF | TGTGCCAGCAGTGAATATTGGCAAGGCACTGAAGCTTTCTTT | TRBV25-1 | - | TRBJ1-1 | 14 | -
CASTPGTRYEQFF | TGTGCCAGCACCCCCGGGACTCGTTATGAGCAGTTCTTC | TRBV6-5 | - | TRBJ2-1 | 13 | -
CASSPGQGGGEQFF | TGTGCCAGCAGCCCGGGACAGGGGGGGGGTGAGCAGTTCTTC | TRBV13 | - | TRBJ2-1 | 14 | TRBD1
CATSLGTRNFETQYF | TGTGCCACCAGCTTGGGGACAAGGAATTTTGAGACCCAGTACTTC | TRBV15 | - | TRBJ2-5 | 15 | -
CASSFPPDRSTDTQYF | TGTGCCAGCAGCTTTCCCCCGGACAGAAGCACAGATACGCAGTATTTT | TRBV7-9 | - | TRBJ2-3 | 16 | -
CASSLAWGGNYGYTF | TGTGCCAGCAGCTTAGCGTGGGGAGGGAACTATGGCTACACCTTC | TRBV7-9 | - | TRBJ1-2 | 15 | -
CASSGDRENTGELFF | TGTGCCAGCAGTGGGGACAGGGAGAACACCGGGGAGCTGTTTTTT | TRBV6-2/TRBV6-3 | - | TRBJ2-2 | 15 | TRBD1
CASSLTGVNGYTF | TGTGCCAGCAGCTTGACAGGGGTGAATGGCTACACCTTC | TRBV13 | few | TRBJ1-2 | 13 | TRBD1
CVSSSETSGTYNEQFF | TGTGTCAGCAGTTCCGAGACTAGCGGGACCTACAATGAGCAGTTCTTC | TRBV27 | - | TRBJ2-1 | 16 | TRBD2
CASSYRRTGVSGNQPQHF | TGTGCCAGCAGTTATAGACGGACAGGGGTAAGCGGCAATCAGCCCCAGCATTTT | TRBV6-2/TRBV6-3 | few | TRBJ1-5 | 18 | TRBD1
CAISDTGQGLYNEQYF | TGTGCCATCAGTGACACCGGACAGGGGCTCTACAATGAGCAGTACTTC | TRBV10-3 | - | TRBJ2-7 | 16 | TRBD1
CASSRHLYEQYF | TGTGCCAGCAGCCGACACCTCTACGAGCAGTACTTC | TRBV6-1 | few | TRBJ2-7 | 12 | -
CASSLDRTTYNEQYF | TGTGCCAGCAGCTTAGATAGGACTACTTACAATGAGCAGTACTTC | TRBV11-2 | - | TRBJ2-7 | 15 | -
CASSSQWGYDEQFF | TGTGCCAGCAGCTCACAGTGGGGGTATGATGAGCAGTTCTTC | TRBV7-9 | few | TRBJ2-1 | 14 | -
CASRGRSSNEQFF | TGCGCCAGCAGAGGCAGGTCTTCCAATGAGCAGTTCTTC | TRBV5-1 | few | TRBJ2-1 | 13 | -
CASSTGGPEQFF | TGTGCCAGCAGCACGGGGGGCCCTGAGCAGTTCTTC | TRBV12-3/TRBV12-4 | - | TRBJ2-1 | 12 | -
CSVDTPGVTEAFF | TGCAGCGTTGATACTCCAGGGGTTACTGAAGCTTTCTTT | TRBV29-1 | - | TRBJ1-1 | 13 | -
CASSLDSGGSSYEQYF | TGTGCCAGCAGCTTAGATAGCGGGGGCTCTTCCTACGAGCAGTACTTC | TRBV7-2 | - | TRBJ2-7 | 16 | TRBD2
CASSSRRQGDTF | TGTGCCAGCAGTTCAAGACGACAAGGCGACACCTTC | TRBV6-2/TRBV6-3 | - | TRBJ1-2 | 12 | -
CASSSPGDGNEQFF | TGTGCCAGCAGCTCTCCGGGGGACGGGAATGAGCAGTTCTTC | TRBV7-9 | few | TRBJ2-1 | 14 | -
CASSEQGPKNIQYF | TGCGCCAGCAGCGAACAGGGCCCCAAAAACATTCAGTACTTC | TRBV5-1 | - | TRBJ2-4 | 14 | -
CASSQGPESEAFF | TGCGCCAGCAGCCAAGGCCCGGAGAGCGAAGCTTTCTTT | TRBV4-1 | - | TRBJ1-1 | 13 | -
CASSGGTPNGKLFF | TGTGCCAGCAGCGGCGGGACTCCAAACGGAAAACTGTTTTTT | TRBV7-2 | - | TRBJ1-4 | 14 | -
CASSLQDRVNRYTF | TGTGCCAGCAGTTTACAGGACAGGGTTAATCGCTACACCTTC | TRBV28 | few | TRBJ1-2 | 14 | TRBD1
CASSLGGLREKLFF | TGTGCCAGCAGCTTAGGTGGGCTCCGAGAAAAACTGTTTTTT | TRBV11-2 | - | TRBJ1-4 | 14 | -